Each of the 5 T cell receptor beta chains below was sequenced from the same sample in a study of T-cell memory formation after mild COVID-19 (dated by TCRdb to about 2021). Libraries were prepared through 5' RACE. The instrument given in TCRdb is Illumina NovaSeq 6000. Using fastp at Q25 and MiXCR, TCRdb reprocessed the public reads and kept productive beta chains. CDR3 protein duplicates are merged, each entry listing the most common genes and DNA. Counted in this sample were a few hundred thousand distinct CDR3 sequences; roughly 19% of them appeared once. Clones ranked in the top ten supply 21% of the sample. The sample consisted of PBMCs or a T cell subset sorted from them (not recorded which). The origin of the receptors is a young man who had mild COVID-19 (a few samples of this study predate the infection). The sample titles of this study are shuffled in the database, so cell type and time point are left out; the donor was told from shared clones.

This clonotype was counted between two and nine times. The chain carries TRBV7-2 and TRBJ2-1; 10 nucleotides match TRBD2. Germline V gene data show CDR1 as SGHTA and CDR2 as FQGNSA. Trimming at V came to 5 bases and at J to 7 bases, leaving 11 bases not matched to a gene. The CDR3 has 16 residues. Here the CDR3 reads CASSPSGSGGWNEQFF. In DNA form, the CDR3 reads TGTGCCAGCAGCCCCAGTGGTAGCGGGGGGTGGAATGAGCAGTTCTTC.

This clonotype was seen only a few times. The J gene is TRBJ2-7, the V gene TRBV11-2, with unresolved D. Germline V lookup: CDR1 SGHAT, CDR2 FQNNGV. V was shortened by 0 bases and J by 6 bases, with 9 bases between the two germline ends. CDR3 length: 13 amino acids. The CDR3 sequence is CASSLEFTGEQYV. Here the CDR3 DNA reads TGTGCCAGCAGCTTAGAGTTCACGGGCGAGCAGTACGTC.

This clonotype appeared a few times. The rearrangement uses TRBV12-3 or TRBV12-4 and TRBJ2-3; D is unresolved. This CDR3 is built from 19 residues. V lost 3 bases and J lost 0, with 22 bases in between. The DNA of the CDR3 is TGTGCCAGCAGTTTTCCTGCGGAGACTCCTGGACGGAGCACAGATACGCAGTATTTT. This codes for CASSFPAETPGRSTDTQYF.

This clonotype was found many times. The rearrangement uses TRBV27 and TRBJ1-5; D unclear. V lost 3 bases to trimming and J lost 4 bases, with 10 bases between them. This CDR3 contains 14 residues. From germline, CDR1 is MNHEY and CDR2 SMNVEV (reference sequence). Here the CDR3 DNA reads TGTGCCAGCAGTTTGGGCGGAACAAATCAGCCCCAGCATTTT. Protein product: CASSLGGTNQPQHF.

This clonotype was recorded a few times. V usage is TRBV29-1 and J usage is TRBJ2-7, with D possibly TRBD1 on 6 matching bases. CDR3 length equals 11 residues. CDR1 is SQVTM, CDR2 ANQGSEA, per germline. V was pared by 4 bases and J by 2 bases, with 6 bases between. The chain's CDR3 is CSVGDTYEQYV. DNA for the CDR3: TGCAGCGTTGGGGACACCTACGAGCAGTACGTC.